Listed here is a single TCR beta chain. No cognate antigen has been identified for it. Qualities for individual bases were not recorded, and no much larger clone is one base off. Because repertoires were sampled repeatedly during chemoradiotherapy, clonal expansion in the tumor microenvironment could be followed. These data are taken from a study of chemoradiotherapy in HPV16-positive cancers (dated by TCRdb to 2022 to 2024). About the study as a whole: Candidate HPV-specific T-cell clones and common TCR motifs were defined by functional T-cell assays performed on cells from a couple of HPV16-positive patients. The study asked whether T-cell immunity against the HPV oncoproteins E6 and E7 changes during chemoradiotherapy and whether it affects survival. The candidate HPV-specific TCRs and motifs were then tracked in TCR repertoires from about 90 patients with HPV-related cancers. Overall results and qualifications from the work: Expansion of candidate HPV-specific clones and E7-related TCR motifs was observed in the tumor microenvironment during treatment, whereas no such expansion was observed for non-HPV-specific T cells. Only two HPV16-positive patients were used to derive the functional definition of HPV-specific T cells, and the survival association was reported for HPV16-positive patients. In HPV16-positive patients, expansion of HPV-responsive T cells during chemoradiotherapy was associated with improved recurrence-free survival.

The CDR3 runs 15 amino acids, cysteine and phenylalanine included. CDR3 DNA is the only sequence kept; it has 45 bases, read in frame from the first base. As encoded in the germline V gene, CDR1 is SNHLY while CDR2 is FYNNEI. Trimming takes 6 bases from V and 2 bases from J, and the germline ends sit 11 bases apart. Library preparation was by the immunoSEQ multiplex PCR assay. This immuneACCESS table, as held by TCRdb, lists in-frame sequences with V and J called but not all clones. Of the missing ones, under half trace to an unresolved V gene in checked studies; the others have no known cause. The sample table contains 65,000 to 80,000 clones; only one count was recorded for almost 90% of them. The ten largest clones represent just over 4% of the sample.

This TCR came from a human donor with HPV-associated anogenital cancer. The starting material was blood, obtained from a patient who underwent chemoradiotherapy. This chain joins TRBV2 to TRBJ1-6; TRBD1 might be the D gene, on 5 matching bases. CDR3 protein: CASRKAGPYNSPLHF. The base sequence is TGTGCCAGCAGGAAGGCGGGGCCCTATAATTCACCCCTCCACTTT.